This T cell receptor (beta chain) originates from a study of shared clonotypes between healthy human individuals. Only CD45RO-negative cells positively selected for CCR7 counted as naive CD8 cells, so terminally differentiated effector memory CD45RA+ cells were excluded. V was pared by 5 bases and J by 3 bases, with 15 bases of the junction left unmatched. This CDR3 comprises 17 residues. CDR1 and CDR2 (germline): PRHDT, FYEKMQ (reference sequence). The genomic DNA of each subset was split evenly across several immunoSEQ plates. Generated by immunoSEQ multiplex PCR, the TCRdb table keeps only in-frame clones and is missing some. In the table there are about 2 million clones, about 94% of which are singletons.

The gene calls are TRBV13 and TRBJ2-7, with 8 positions matching TRBD1. Source material: naive CD8+ T cells sorted from blood. This TCR was recovered from a man in his late teens or twenties in good health. CDR3 DNA: TGTGCCAGCAGCCCCGCAGGACAGGGAGGTACGAACTACGAGCAGTACTTC. It yields the protein CASSPAGQGGTNYEQYF.